This T cell receptor beta chain was recovered during a study of blood T cell repertoires in COVID-19 (dated by TCRdb to 2019 to 2021). Describing the broader study: The collaborator samples originated in the United States, Italy and Spain and spanned the acute and convalescent phases of COVID-19. The material from the prospective study consisted of cDNA or gDNA derived from T cells, B-cell-depleted T cells, or PBMCs. Deeply sampled blood TCRbeta repertoires from subjects exposed to, actively infected with, or recovered from COVID-19 were included in the dataset. The repertoires were released in a freely available public database intended as a resource for research on the immune response to SARS-CoV-2. Samples were obtained from the ongoing ImmuneRACE study (first 160 participants) and from 1,254 subjects provided by 6 global collaborators. Nearly every sample came with metadata listing a de-identified subject ID, COVID-19 status, age in years and sex. Where available, HLA class I and class II types were obtained from metadata supplied by the sample provider rather than from assay-based typing.

TCRbeta CDR3 regions were amplified from genomic DNA by means of the immunoSEQ Assay, a bias-controlled multiplex PCR. In the source study's methods: The number of nucleated cells in each sample was estimated by amplification of reference gene primers within the assay. To quantify the absolute abundance of each unique TCRbeta CDR3 rearrangement, sequence reads were collapsed and filtered. For each sample, productive Simpson clonality was calculated as the square root of Simpson's diversity index across productive rearrangements. Held by TCRdb, this immuneACCESS table contains in-frame sequences only and omits some clones. Under half of the omission traces to an unresolved V gene where checked; the cause of the rest is unknown. V, J and clone size reflect that table, while D and trimming were determined from the DNA. The sample yields some 140,000 clones; almost 85% were counted once. The ten largest clonotypes hold 5.5% of the sample.

From a lookup of the germline V gene, CDR1 and CDR2 are MRHNA and SNTAGT. V drops 10 bases and J drops 8 bases, leaving 27 bases in between. The CDR3 has 15 amino acids, counting the end cysteine and phenylalanine. Only the CDR3 portion is preserved as DNA: 45 bases, with reading frame beginning at the first base. Notes on this clone: Its binding antigen is unknown. Within one base of it there is no much larger clone, and no base qualities were kept.

Participants in the prospective study were aged about 18 to 95 years, lived in more than 20 United States geographic areas, and enrolled through a virtual design. To assign participants to cohorts, the prospective study relied on clinical history that participants themselves reported in a screening survey and a study questionnaire. Each participant in the prospective study had whole blood, serum and a nasopharyngeal or oropharyngeal swab collected by mobile phlebotomists. Additional blood draws and questionnaires over an approximately 2-month period could optionally be provided by prospective study participants. Before DNA extraction, blood samples from the prospective study were shipped at room temperature or frozen. Results and caveats for the whole study, not just this receptor: Clinical and demographic metadata were provided uncurated, with the amount varying by source and participant.

The sequence is built from TRBV6-4 and TRBJ2-7; a weak D assignment points to TRBD1 (6 bases agree). This clonotype originated in a man aged 40-55 years with acute COVID-19. Material for sequencing was PBMCs or T cells enriched from blood (not recorded which). At the DNA level, the sequence is TGTGCCACCAAACGTCCCCCGGGACAAATCTTTAAGCAGTACTTC. It specifies CATKRPPGQIFKQYF.